This TCR beta chain was found in a study of blood T cell repertoires in COVID-19 (dated by TCRdb to 2018 to 2020). Background on the whole study: The collaborator samples originated in the United States, Italy and Spain and spanned the acute and convalescent phases of COVID-19. The material from the prospective study consisted of cDNA or gDNA derived from T cells, B-cell-depleted T cells, or PBMCs. Subjects who had been exposed to COVID-19, were actively infected with it, or had recovered from it provided the deeply sampled blood TCRbeta repertoires that made up the dataset. The repertoires were made available in a free public database intended to serve as a resource for research on the immune response to SARS-CoV-2. Samples came from the ongoing ImmuneRACE study (first 160 participants) plus 1,254 subjects from 6 global collaborators. Sample metadata almost always included a de-identified subject ID, COVID-19 status, age in years and sex. Where available, HLA class I and class II types were obtained from metadata supplied by the sample provider rather than from assay-based typing. Paper-wide results and their limitations: The quantity of clinical and demographic metadata differed by source and by participant and was supplied without curation.

On this clone: The antigen it recognizes is unknown. Per-nucleotide qualities are absent, and no much larger clonotype sits a single base away.

V has 4 bases trimmed and J has 6 bases trimmed; junction bases matching no gene number 6. CDR1 and CDR2, looked up from the germline V gene (reference sequence), are LNHDA and SQIVND. From its cysteine to its phenylalanine, the CDR3 spans 15 amino acids. Just the 45-base CDR3 DNA is kept, in frame starting at base 1. The immunoSEQ Assay, a bias-controlled multiplex PCR, was used to amplify TCRbeta CDR3 regions from genomic DNA. For the original study's pipeline: The number of nucleated cells in each sample was estimated from the amplification of reference gene primers within the assay. To quantify the absolute abundance of each unique TCRbeta CDR3 rearrangement, sequence reads were collapsed and filtered. Productive Simpson clonality was computed per sample as the square root of Simpson's diversity index over productive rearrangements. Drawn from immuneACCESS, this table holds only the in-frame rearrangements with V and J called that TCRdb kept. Clones are partly lost; checked studies trace under half to an unresolved V gene and leave the rest unexplained. V and J calls and clone size follow that table, whereas D and trimming were derived from the DNA. For this sample there are roughly 250,000 clones; approximately 83% appear just once. The ten largest account for roughly 10% of the sample.

The collaborating institutions used their own protocols to collect whole blood in K2EDTA tubes. For TCRbeta analysis, collaborator samples were shipped as frozen whole blood, as isolated PBMCs, or as DNA extracted from either sample type. This receptor was taken from a woman older than 75 with acute or convalescent COVID-19. The rearrangement combines TRBV19 with TRBJ2-2, with 9 junctional bases fitting TRBD2. The specimen sequenced was peripheral blood. The CDR3 has the sequence CASSKVAGVAGELFF. The sequenced DNA: TGTGCCAGTAGTAAGGTAGCGGGGGTAGCCGGGGAGCTGTTTTTT.